This T cell receptor beta chain was identified in a study of cytomegalovirus exposure and HLA in healthy donors (dated by TCRdb to the late 2010s). Broadly, across the study: In an earlier analysis of approximately 640 of the donors, approximately 260 Gb of sequence data and approximately 120 million unique TCR beta sequences from about 179 million T cells were reported. High-throughput TCR immunosequencing, statistical association of individual TCRs with disease status, and machine learning were combined to predict cytomegalovirus infection status. A later genetic analysis took genome-wide SNP genotypes for about 55% of the 666 donors and used that subset as a discovery cohort. The study aimed to test whether cataloging public T cell receptors could reveal signatures of past pathogen exposure. Rather than drawing on any new phenotypic data, the later analysis identified candidate immune exposures from TCR beta sequences and the way those sequences occurred across donors. HLA typing covered class I and class II loci at four-digit resolution. Among over 350 genotyped donors of the cohort, an average of approximately 240,000 unique TCR beta nucleotide sequences were sequenced per donor, about a sixth of them non-productive. To study patterns of TCR occurrence, a later analysis re-analyzed previously published TCR beta repertoires from around 700 donors and added high-resolution HLA genotyping. Using immunosequencing, the study profiled T cell repertoires from fewer than 700 subjects and related those repertoires to cytomegalovirus serostatus. Approximately 310 gigabases of sequencing data and 78 million or so unique TCR sequences were included in an early release covering several hundred HLA-typed donors. Because of strong linkage in the cohort, roughly five DR-DQ haplotypes were treated as single units for association and clustering. Alongside the repertoire data, information on donor age, sex, ethnicity and CMV serostatus was compiled. Of the 350 to 400 genotyped donors, approximately 80% fell in the genetic ancestry cluster associated with self-reported Caucasian donors. A separate validation cohort of approximately 130 different subjects was used in addition to the approximately 700-subject first cohort. In an earlier analysis of 587 of the donors, high-throughput TCR beta sequencing was used to judge whether each TCR beta V gene segment behaved as functional or pseudogenic. All discovery cohort repertoires had been generated using a single sequencing platform. The number of typed donors differed by locus: roughly 629-640 for A, B, C, DRB1 and DQB1; approximately 530 for DQA1; approximately 600 for DPA1; and around 450 for DPB1.

The cohort was made up of about 610 healthy bone marrow donors. All cohort members were sampled while nominally healthy, although unrecorded immune exposures were likely present. The donor tested CMV seropositive and was one of the 289 seropositive cohort members. A peripheral blood sample was collected from each donor, and TCR beta sequencing was performed on peripheral blood mononuclear cells. The Qiagen DNeasy Blood Extraction Kit was used to extract genomic DNA from the blood cell samples. The investigation overall reported the following: Correlated functional status among segregating V segments might reflect linkage disequilibrium, but an unknown experimental factor could not be ruled out. Three of the identified cytomegalovirus-associated TCR beta chains were confirmed in vitro to be specific for cytomegalovirus antigens. In a later analysis, the rate of TCR association differed among HLA loci, with DRB1 alleles having the most associated TCRs and HLA-C alleles having the fewest. When HLA alleles, especially DR and DQ, strongly co-occurred, attributing TCR associations to individual alleles was difficult. CMV serostatus was the only immune exposure information available for the cohort. A further reported finding was that TCR beta sequences accurately predicted the HLA-A and HLA-B alleles for most subjects in the first cohort. Only TCR beta chains were sequenced in this cohort, and the absence of alpha or paired-chain data limited detectable features. Some IMGT-functional V segments, including TRBV6-2 and TRBV6-3, could not be distinguished by the 87-base-pair reads and were therefore excluded. In the study, approximately 160 TCR beta chains were listed as associated with cytomegalovirus. Sequencing depth was assumed to be roughly uniform across donors in the presence/absence analyses, though that assumption may not hold. In an earlier analysis of about 600 of the donors, most TCR beta V segments appeared in productive rearrangements about 87% or about 30% of the time, broadly matching IMGT annotations. At a false discovery rate of 0.05, a later analysis linked fewer than 20,000 TCR beta sequences to specific HLA alleles. A later genetic analysis reported fewer N-insertions in productive TCRs among donors in an Asian-associated ancestry cluster than the roughly 620-donor mean. In a later analysis, most CMV-associated TCR beta chains were found to appear HLA-restricted, with HLA associations seemingly driven largely by CMV exposure. The authors suggested that the approach could potentially be extended to other disease states and immunological phenotypes. While some public TCRs were present in many individuals, most TCR sequences turned up only very rarely across donors. According to a later analysis, parvovirus B19, influenza, CMV and Epstein-Barr virus appeared linked to several top co-occurrence clusters. Because HLA typing was unavailable for some donors at each locus, only the typed subset was used in association tests. In both the original and validation cohorts, the classifier was reported to diagnose cytomegalovirus status with high specificity and sensitivity. In a later analysis, HLA-associated TCR beta chains were found to be more clonally expanded and to have lower generation probabilities than equally common non-associated chains. An association between a missense DCLRE1C variant and V-gene and J-gene trimming of TCR beta chains was found in a later genetic analysis and replicated in an independent cohort. The earlier analysis of some 540 of the donors excluded 15 to 20 rarely observed V segments, including chromosome 9 orphons, because counts were too low. The sequencing pipeline was judged likely to have produced a cluster of highly shared sequence variants as a technical artifact.

The protocol used for the library was the immunoSEQ multiplex PCR assay. The multiplex PCR relied on a mix of 60 forward primers for TCR Vbeta segments and 13 reverse primers for TCR Jbeta segments. A multiplex PCR assay on genomic DNA amplified the CDR3 region of rearranged TCR beta genes. The amplified TCR beta libraries were sequenced on the Illumina HiSeq System as 87-base-pair reads. The paper's processing steps were these. A later analysis tallied about 77 million unique TCR beta chains across the 610 or so repertoires, and approximately 11 million of those chains were shared by two or more donors. Raw reads were error-corrected and collapsed into unique sequences by a nearest-neighbor algorithm in which closely related sequences were merged to remove PCR and sequencing errors. CDR3 sequences were aligned to IMGT reference sequences to assign V, D and J gene segments. For a sequence to be retained, a match of at least six nucleotides to both a V gene segment and a J gene segment was required. A rearrangement counted as productive if the CDR3 had no stop codons and remained in frame with V and J, and every other rearrangement counted as non-productive. Following IMGT convention, CDR3 was defined as the stretch from the second conserved V-encoded cysteine up to the conserved J-encoded phenylalanine. The earlier analysis of about 610 of the donors excluded any sequence lacking an unambiguous match to a single V gene segment. An earlier analysis of 587 of the donors classified V segments as functional when productive rearrangements were above 56.7% and as segregating when the standard deviation between donors was above 5%. A statistical classification framework was built to diagnose cytomegalovirus status from the catalog of TCR beta chain sequences. In a later analysis, TCR nucleotide sequences were compared against IMGT/GENE-DB human TR gene sequences so that V and J genes could be assigned. Using the TCRdist pipeline, a later analysis assigned CDR3 sequences along with most-parsimonious VDJ recombination scenarios. In a later analysis, each TCR beta chain was defined by its CDR3 amino acid sequence together with its V-gene family, and reads lacking a unique V-gene family were excluded. As a way to deal with suspected cross-contamination and a sequencing artifact, a later analysis dropped hundreds of nucleotide sequences that were highly shared and had low generation probability. A later analysis calculated a clonal expansion index for each public chain from normalized within-repertoire ranks of inferred template counts. A later analysis computed generation probabilities with a VDJ recombination model fitted to out-of-frame rearrangements, and checked the results against IGoR. A later analysis scored TCR-TCR, TCR-HLA and TCR-CMV co-occurrence with hypergeometric tests, applying a repertoire-size bias correction to TCR pairs. A later analysis estimated false discovery rates by permuting HLA or CMV assignments 20 times. In a later analysis, co-occurring TCRs were grouped with DBSCAN, and TCRdist sequence similarity was added when clustering was performed within HLA-allele-positive subsets. For co-occurrence clustering, repertoires with fewer than 30,000 or more than 120,000 public chains were excluded, along with a handful of repertoires with anomalous nucleotide sharing. Not all clones reach the TCRdb copy of this immuneACCESS table, which keeps in-frame sequences only. Checked studies attribute under half of the gap to unresolved V genes and leave the rest unexplained. V, J and clone size derive from that table, while D and trimming were established from the DNA sequence. The sample contains tens of thousands of clones, approximately 67% of them found a single time. The biggest ten clones account for around 7.6% of the sample.

Comment on this clone: This receptor's antigen is unknown. Per-base qualities were not stored, and no clone one base away is much larger.

The CDR3 spans 15 residues, from the cysteine through the phenylalanine. Left in the record is the CDR3 DNA by itself, 45 bases read in frame from the first base. V ends up 7 bases short and J 0 bases short, with an unmatched junction base count of 7. CDR1 and CDR2 (MDHEN, SYDVKM) derive from the germline V gene. The chain is assembled from TRBV28 and TRBJ2-3, and TRBD1 matches 7 of the central bases. This receptor was obtained from a man aged 35 to 55 in good health and CMV-seropositive. The sample comprised PBMCs. The CDR3 amino acid sequence is: CASIRGGASTDTQYF. Read as DNA, the sequence is TGTGCCAGCATTCGAGGGGGCGCTAGCACAGATACGCAGTATTTT.